The 28 T cell receptor beta chains below come from one sample, sequenced in a study of naive and memory T cell subsets. Whole-study findings and limits: Especially in CD8 cells, naive repertoires contained a few larger clonotypes, possibly CD45RA-re-expressing memory cells.

The antigens for these receptors are not known. Two oligonucleotides, mixed equimolar, formed the beta constant-region primer covering TRBC1 and TRBC2. Four rounds of PCR amplified the ligated cDNA using nested alpha and beta constant-region primers plus SP2. A single record per CDR3 protein comes from TCRdb applying MiXCR to the UMI-ligation and nested PCR reads. The profile shows about 90,000 distinct CDR3 sequences, about 11% of them singletons. Input material: naive CD4+ T cells from blood. The receptors come from a human donor in good health.

This clonotype was seen repeatedly, ten times or more. J is TRBJ2-5 and V is TRBV12-3 or TRBV12-4; a possible D gene is TRBD1 (5 bases). V lost 5 bases and J lost 2, with 18 bases in between. This CDR3 has 16 amino acids. The CDR3 DNA follows: TGTGCCAGCAGTCCAATCCAGGGTGAAGCACAAGAGACCCAGTACTTC. Translation: CASSPIQGEAQETQYF.

This clonotype showed up just a few times. The chain carries TRBV15 and TRBJ1-1; TRBD1 matches 7 bases. This CDR3 contains 16 residues. In germline, CDR1 is LNHNV, CDR2 YYDKDF (reference sequence). After removal of 5 bases from V and 0 bases from J, the junction contained 9 bases not matched to a gene. CDR3 nucleotide sequence: TGTGCCACCAGCCAGGGACAGCCGATACTGAACACTGAAGCTTTCTTT. Protein: CATSQGQPILNTEAFF.

There are a few counts of this clonotype. The chain recombines TRBV7-2 with TRBJ1-5; 7 nucleotides align to TRBD1. V was clipped by 6 bases and J by 0 bases; unmatched bases: 5. There are 15 residues in the CDR3. Germline values: CDR1 SGHTA, CDR2 FQGNSA. The DNA for the CDR3 is TGTGCCAGCAGTAAAGGGGGCAATAGCAATCAGCCCCAGCATTTT. Its protein is CASSKGGNSNQPQHF.

The V and J genes are TRBV29-1 and TRBJ2-3; D remains unclear. This CDR3 has 12 residues. The germline V and J ends were trimmed by 3 bases and 4 bases, with 8 bases remaining between them. Germline V gene sequence: CDR1 SQVTM, CDR2 ANQGSEA. The CDR3 coding sequence is TGCAGCGTTGACTCCTTGCCAGATACGCAGTATTTT. This encodes CSVDSLPDTQYF.

The sample holds many counts of this clonotype. V gene TRBV12-3 or TRBV12-4 combines with J gene TRBJ1-3, with D unresolved. This CDR3 is 14 amino acids long. V shed 5 bases and J shed 3 bases, with 11 bases lying between them. CDR3 in amino acids: CASSLDSGGNTIYF. The CDR3 DNA reads TGTGCCAGCAGTCTTGACTCCGGTGGAAACACCATATATTTT.

This clonotype was picked up a small number of times. The chain combines TRBV5-6 with TRBJ1-1; maybe TRBD1 (5 bases). V lost 0 bases and J 11 bases, leaving 11 bases between the germline ends. The CDR3 is made up of 12 amino acids. CDR1 and CDR2 from the germline V gene are SGHDT and YYEEEE. CDR3 residues: CASSLVGLLAFF. In DNA form, the CDR3 reads TGTGCCAGCAGCTTGGTGGGACTTCTGGCTTTCTTT.

The chain carries TRBV6-6 and TRBJ2-7; a weak D match, TRBD2 (5 bases). The CDR3 spans 15 residues. Germline CDR1 reads MNHNY; CDR2 reads SVGAGI (reference sequence). Between the trimmed V and J ends, which lost 0 bases and 6 bases, there was a span of 15 bases. This chain's CDR3 is CASSYSEGRRPEQYF. The CDR3 coding sequence is TGTGCCAGCAGTTACTCCGAAGGGAGAAGACCCGAGCAGTACTTC.

The genes are TRBV7-2 and TRBJ2-7; 10 bases are shared with TRBD1. This CDR3 has 17 amino acids. With 5 bases clipped from V and 2 bases from J, the junction kept 12 bases outside the gene matches. CDR1 and CDR2 (germline): SGHTA, FQGNSA. The CDR3 DNA sequence: TGTGCCAGCAGCCAAGGGGCCCCGGGACAGGGGACCTACGAGCAGTACTTC. Translated, it gives CASSQGAPGQGTYEQYF. Full variable domain (remainder filled in from reference TRBV7-2 and TRBJ2-7): GAGVSQSPSNKVTEKGKDVELRCDPISGHTALYWYRQSLGQGLEFLIYFQGNSAPDKSGLPSDRFSAERTGGSVSTLTIQRTQQEDSAVYLCASSQGAPGQGTYEQYFGPGTRLTVT.

This clonotype occurred a few times. This chain connects TRBV6-6 to TRBJ2-7, with TRBD2 matching over 11 bases. The CDR3 has 15 amino acids. V shed 5 bases, J shed 0 bases, and the junction held 3 bases outside the gene matches. Germline V gene lookup returns CDR1 MNHNY and CDR2 SVGAGI (reference sequence). The CDR3 sequence is CASSPLAGGSYEQYF. Here the CDR3 DNA reads TGTGCCAGCAGTCCCCTAGCGGGGGGCTCCTACGAGCAGTACTTC.

The chain has TRBV10-3 and TRBJ1-1; D unclear. The CDR3 length is 14 residues. Germline lookup yields CDR1 ENHRY and CDR2 SYGVKD. Trimming took 6 bases from V and 0 from J, leaving 11 bases between them. The CDR3 loop is CAISRQGMNTEAFF. Here the CDR3 DNA reads TGTGCCATCAGCAGACAAGGGATGAACACTGAAGCTTTCTTT.

In its sample, this clonotype was seen many times. The chain is built from TRBV20-1 and TRBJ2-5; D is possibly TRBD2 (6 bases). V was clipped by 1 base and J by 3 bases, with 18 bases between them. Germline lookup yields CDR1 DFQATT and CDR2 SNEGSKA (reference sequence). This CDR3 has 16 amino acids. Written as DNA, the CDR3 is TGCAGTGCTAGAGTGGTCGGGCGGGGTTTCGAAGAGACCCAGTACTTC. The encoded protein is CSARVVGRGFEETQYF.

The chain couples TRBV4-3 to TRBJ2-1, with D possibly called TRBD1 or TRBD2 (7 bases each). V was cut by 4 bases and J by 3 bases, with 13 bases left in between. Germline CDR1 LGHNA, CDR2 YSLEER. There are 15 residues in the CDR3. CDR3 nucleotide sequence: TGCGCCAGCAGCCCCGCAGGGGGGGACTACAATGAGCAGTTCTTC. It is translated as CASSPAGGDYNEQFF.

The V and J genes are TRBV20-1 and TRBJ1-1, with D unresolved. V was clipped by 0 bases and J by 11 bases, with 13 bases between them. Germline CDR1 and CDR2: DFQATT and SNEGSKA (reference sequence). This CDR3 is built from 12 residues. The chain's CDR3 is CSAREPTSRAFF. The CDR3 region has the DNA TGCAGTGCTAGAGAGCCGACGTCACGGGCTTTCTTT.

This clonotype has only a few counts. The CDR3 here is CASSQTAPEPQHF. DNA for the CDR3: TGTGCCAGCTCTCAGACAGCTCCGGAGCCCCAGCATTTT. J is TRBJ1-5 and V is TRBV18; tentatively, D is TRBD1 (5 bases). The germline V and J ends were trimmed by 6 bases and 8 bases, with 14 bases remaining between them. In germline, CDR1 is KGHSH, CDR2 LQKENI. The CDR3 runs to 13 residues.

The gene calls are TRBV28 and TRBJ2-1; D is uncertain. This CDR3 has 14 amino acids. V was trimmed by 2 bases and J by 8 bases, leaving 13 bases between them. The germline gives CDR1 MDHEN, CDR2 SYDVKM. The CDR3 loop reads CASSLPPQAHEQFF. CDR3 nucleotide sequence: TGTGCCAGCAGTTTACCCCCCCAGGCTCATGAGCAGTTCTTC.

The rearrangement joins TRBV7-6 to TRBJ1-3, with D hard to call. V gave up 1 base and J gave up 0 bases, with 7 bases separating them. CDR1 and CDR2 (germline): SGHVS, FNYEAQ. The length of the CDR3 is 15 residues. This CDR3 reads CASSLVGGSGNTIYF. The DNA for the CDR3 is TGTGCCAGCAGCTTAGTTGGCGGCTCTGGAAACACCATATATTTT.

In this sample, this clonotype turned up a few times. The chain recombines TRBV28 with TRBJ2-2; TRBD2 matches 8 bases. This CDR3 region has 15 residues. Germline values: CDR1 MDHEN, CDR2 SYDVKM. Trimming removed 1 base from V and 5 bases from J; junction bases left unmatched: 3. The CDR3 protein is CASSLSGGQTGELFF. CDR3 in DNA: TGTGCCAGCAGTTTATCGGGGGGGCAAACCGGGGAGCTGTTTTTT. The entire variable domain, with the rest obtained from reference TRBV28 and TRBJ2-2, is as follows: DVKVTQSSRYLVKRTGEKVFLECVQDMDHENMFWYRQDPGLGLRLIYFSYDVKMKEKGDIPEGYSVSREKKERFSLILESASTNQTSMYLCASSLSGGQTGELFFGEGSRLTVL.

A few counts support this clonotype. This sequence joins TRBV7-9 and TRBJ2-3; 11 bases map to TRBD2. CDR3 length: 15 amino acids. The V and J ends lost 5 bases and 4 bases, in that order; junction bases with no gene match: 5. Germline lookup yields CDR1 SEHNR and CDR2 FQNEAQ (reference sequence). The CDR3 nucleotides read TGTGCCAGCAGCACACGACTAGCGGGGTCAGATACGCAGTATTTT. Its translation is CASSTRLAGSDTQYF.

The table lists this clonotype with a few counts. This is likely a read error, given that the CDR3 carries no conserved phenylalanine or tryptophan at its end. No DNA is shown, since the ends of the CDR3 on it are uncertain; the CDR3 is the one TCRdb lists. The chain couples TRBV6-4 to TRBJ2-1; the table's D call, TRBD2, has no DNA check behind it. Germline lookup yields CDR1 MRHNA and CDR2 SNTAGT. The CDR3 spans 9 residues, counting both ends. Here the CDR3 reads CARNPPFWV.

Comments on this clonotype: Possible read error: a much larger clone is one base away. The CDR3 region has the DNA TGCGCCAGAAGCTTGGCCGGCGGGAGAGGGGAGACCCAGTACTTC. Residues: CARSLAGGRGETQYF. This sequence joins TRBV5-1 and TRBJ2-5, with 7 bases matching TRBD2. CDR1 and CDR2 from the germline V gene are SGHRS and YFSETQ. This CDR3 region has 15 residues.

Ten or more counts support this clonotype. The V gene is TRBV18, the J gene TRBJ2-7; D is uncertain. Trimming stripped 5 bases from V and 2 bases from J, with 19 bases between. CDR1 is KGHSH, CDR2 LQKENI, per germline. The CDR3 has 16 residues. The CDR3 protein is CASSSLPLTLAYEQYF. The CDR3, as DNA: TGTGCCAGCTCATCACTCCCTTTGACCTTAGCCTACGAGCAGTACTTC.

This clonotype was found many times. This sequence joins TRBV4-2 and TRBJ2-3; 13 bases are shared with TRBD2. Germline trimming cut 1 base from V and 4 bases from J; bases unmatched to any gene: 2. This CDR3 contains 16 residues. Germline assignment: CDR1 LGHNA and CDR2 YNFKEQ. The CDR3 sequence: CASSQGLAGGPDTQYF. Written as DNA, the CDR3 is TGTGCCAGCAGCCAAGGACTAGCGGGGGGTCCAGATACGCAGTATTTT.

This clonotype was seen only a few times. V gene TRBV27 combines with J gene TRBJ2-4; 8 bases map to TRBD1. The CDR3 sequence is 18 residues long. Losses at the gene ends were 9 bases for V and 2 bases for J; bases not matched to a gene: 18. CDR1 is MNHEY, CDR2 SMNVEV, per germline (reference sequence). This CDR3 reads CASGRVGAAGGPKNIQYF. Written as DNA, the CDR3 is TGTGCCAGTGGCAGAGTGGGGGCGGCAGGGGGCCCCAAAAACATTCAGTACTTC.

This clonotype was recorded a few times. The CDR3 is CATLQPVTYEQYF. For the CDR3, the DNA is TGTGCCACCCTGCAACCAGTGACCTACGAGCAGTACTTC. The chain combines TRBV10-3 with TRBJ2-7, with D uncertain. The CDR3 length is 13 residues. V shed 10 bases and J shed 2 bases, with 15 bases lying between them. Germline V gives CDR1 ENHRY, CDR2 SYGVKD.

The rearrangement joins TRBV7-2 to TRBJ2-5; possible D gene TRBD1, 5 bases. This CDR3 has 14 amino acids. V shed 4 bases and J shed 4 bases, with 13 bases lying between them. CDR1 SGHTA and CDR2 FQGNSA come from the germline V gene. CDR3 in DNA: TGTGCCAGCAGCTCTGGGGCTCAGCCAGAGACCCAGTACTTC. Residues: CASSSGAQPETQYF.

This clonotype occurred a few times. The chain recombines TRBV20-1 with TRBJ2-7; D unclear. V was pared by 6 bases and J by 5 bases, with 14 bases between. CDR1 and CDR2 from the germline V gene are DFQATT and SNEGSKA (reference sequence). This CDR3 contains 12 residues. CDR3 residues: CSARPVLNEQYF. In DNA form, the CDR3 reads TGCAGTGCCCGGCCAGTACTAAACGAGCAGTACTTC.

The CDR3 protein is CSAMRGDTQYF. The CDR3 bases are TGCAGTGCCATGCGGGGGGATACGCAGTATTTT. The chain links TRBV20-1 to TRBJ2-3, with 7 nucleotides matching TRBD2. Germline loops: CDR1 DFQATT, CDR2 SNEGSKA (reference sequence). The junction had 3 bases not matched to a gene; V was cut back by 6 bases and J by 6 bases. The CDR3 runs 11 residues.

This clonotype was seen a few times. The genes are TRBV6-2 or TRBV6-3 and TRBJ2-3; 13 positions agree with TRBD2. Germline V gene lookup returns CDR1 MNHEY and CDR2 SVGEGT. J was trimmed by 2 bases and V by 4 bases; bases with no gene match: 9. The CDR3 extends over 18 amino acids. For the CDR3, the DNA is TGTGCCAGCAGTTTCGGGACTAGCGGGATAAAGGCCACAGATACGCAGTATTTT. Amino acids: CASSFGTSGIKATDTQYF.